This T cell receptor (beta chain) was recovered during a study of blood T cell repertoires in COVID-19. Study-level background: Acute-phase and convalescent COVID-19 samples originated in the United States, Italy and Spain.

As processed by the authors: Cell counts per sample came from amplifying reference gene primers. The protocol was immunoSEQ multiplex PCR, while the TCRdb copy is restricted to in-frame clones and leaves out a portion. The DNA was the basis for D and trimming; V, J and clone size are from that table. Of 30,000 to 45,000 clones listed, 88% are singletons. The length of the CDR3 is 13 residues. Germline-derived CDR1 and CDR2 are MNHEY and SVGAGI. With 4 bases removed from V and 3 bases from J, the gap between germline ends came to 10 bases. Sequencing was carried out using peripheral blood. The gene calls are TRBV6-5 and TRBJ2-7; TRBD1 might be the D (6 bases). The TCR comes from a woman in her 70s with active COVID-19. This CDR3 is CASSSDSYYEQYF. DNA of the CDR3: TGTGCCAGCAGTTCGGACAGCTACTACGAGCAGTACTTC.